Here is one T cell receptor beta chain with its context. Its matching antigen is unknown. These data are taken from a study of shared clonotypes between healthy human individuals. The CDR3 extends over 16 amino acids. The germline gives CDR1 MDHEN, CDR2 SYDVKM. V lost 1 base to trimming and J lost 5 bases; unmatched junction nucleotides: 6. Negatively enriched CD4+ T cells were divided by CD45RA into naive and memory. This table comes from immunoSEQ multiplex PCR, and its TCRdb copy is limited to in-frame clones, with some not included. There are about 2.4 million clones in the sample; 93% occur only once, and around 0.37% lies in the top ten. Study outcomes and limitations: Generally, naive subsets (rather than memory subsets) showed larger estimated richness. Clonotypes shared by all four donors outscored non-shared clonotypes in generation probability. Sample collection involved blood only; tissue repertoires are likely different.

Sequencing used naive CD4+ T cells from PBMCs. Subset described: CD45RA+ positively selected. This clonotype originated in a man aged 18 to 29 in good health. Some clones in this sample may be carry-over from other donors' samples. The chain employs TRBV28 and TRBJ2-3; TRBD2 aligns across 10 bases. CDR3 DNA: TGTGCCAGCAGTTTATCTTTTAGCGGGGGGCGAGATACGCAGTATTTT. It is translated as CASSLSFSGGRDTQYF.